This T cell receptor beta chain was documented in a study of T-cell reconstitution after alpha-beta-depleted transplantation in children. Findings and caveats of the study: At one year after transplant, newly produced T cells mostly accounted for T-cell counts and diversity. Where some patients showed high TCRbeta diversity at day 60, it came from recipient T cells and thymic progenitors that had survived. It was reported that alpha-beta T cells came from several hundred expanded graft clones (about two months after transplant).

The TCRbeta library was prepared with unique molecular identifiers. TCRdb recomputed calls from the PCR reads with MiXCR, one row per CDR3 protein. The sample consists of roughly 28,000 distinct CDR3 sequences, 18% of them appearing once. Looked up from germline, CDR1 is SGHTA and CDR2 is FQGNSA. Trimming removed 5 bases at V and 0 bases at J, with 14 bases between. The CDR3 consists of 15 residues. This clonotype occurred a few times. Its target is unknown. This TCR was recovered from a male patient between 2 and 10 years old who had a stem cell transplant for acute lymphoblastic leukemia, so the T cells may come from the graft donor. Source: PBMCs, mostly from graft donor cells, taken 60 days after TCRalphabeta/CD19-depleted stem cell transplant. This rearrangement joins TRBV7-2 to TRBJ2-7; D possibly uses TRBD1 or TRBD2 (6 bases each). CDR3 in DNA: TGTGCCAGCAGCCCCGGGGGCAGGAGCTCCTACGAGCAGTACTTC. It encodes CASSPGGRSSYEQYF.